Shown below are 30 T cell receptor beta chains from a single sample sequenced in a study of CD8 T cells in ankylosing spondylitis. Each CDR3 protein is one row after TCRdb ran MiXCR on the 5' RACE reads. The table shows 250,000 to 400,000 distinct CDR3 sequences, with around 10% occurring only once. The sequenced sample was blood, either unsorted or a sorted T cell fraction (not recorded which). These receptors were collected from a female donor with ankylosing spondylitis or in good health (not recorded which).

This clonotype was counted many times. The chain has TRBV20-1 and TRBJ2-4; 11 bases align to TRBD2. In germline, CDR1 is DFQATT, CDR2 SNEGSKA (reference sequence). The length of the CDR3 is 13 residues. In DNA form, the CDR3 reads TGCGGATATAGCGGGGGGGCTGGGAACATTCAGTACTTC. Translated, it gives CGYSGGAGNIQYF.

The rearrangement joins TRBV12-3 or TRBV12-4 to TRBJ2-2; possibly TRBD1 or TRBD2 for D (5 bases each). The CDR3 sequence is 13 residues long. V was trimmed by 3 bases and J by 7 bases, leaving 9 bases between them. The DNA for the CDR3 is TGTGCCAGCAGTTTCGGGGCCGTCGGGGAGCTGTTTTTT. It is translated as CASSFGAVGELFF.

This clonotype has only a few counts. The chain employs TRBV5-6 and TRBJ2-5; D possibly corresponds to TRBD1 (5 bases). Trimming left V 1 base short and J 5 bases short, with 12 bases between. The CDR3 extends over 14 amino acids. The germline V gene encodes CDR1 SGHDT and CDR2 YYEEEE. Written as DNA, the CDR3 is TGTGCCAGCAGCTTGAACTGGGGCCTGGAGACCCAGTACTTC. Its protein product is CASSLNWGLETQYF.

This clonotype was seen at least ten times. The chain uses TRBV28 and TRBJ1-2; TRBD1 agrees at 12 bases. The junction had 11 bases not matched to a gene; V was cut back by 11 bases and J by 7 bases. Germline V lookup: CDR1 MDHEN, CDR2 SYDVKM. The CDR3 consists of 14 residues. Here the CDR3 DNA reads TGTGCCTACTGCCGGGACAGGGGGCTTGGTGGCTACACCTTC. This translates into CAYCRDRGLGGYTF.

This clonotype showed up many times. This CDR3 reads CSASFRWRGGSYEQYF. The DNA of the CDR3 is TGCAGTGCTAGTTTTCGGTGGCGGGGCGGCTCCTACGAGCAGTACTTC. This rearrangement joins TRBV20-1 to TRBJ2-7; a possible D gene is TRBD2 (6 bases). CDR1 is DFQATT and CDR2 is SNEGSKA in the germline V gene (reference sequence). V lost 3 bases and J 0 bases, leaving 18 bases between the germline ends. CDR3 size: 16 residues.

This clonotype has just a few counts. This chain connects TRBV28 to TRBJ2-7, with D perhaps being TRBD1 or TRBD2 (5 bases each). V lost 3 bases to trimming and J lost 1 base, with 10 bases between them. Germline assignment: CDR1 MDHEN and CDR2 SYDVKM. The CDR3 contains 14 residues. CDR3 coding DNA: TGTGCCAGCAGTTTGGGGGTTTTTTCCTACGAGCAGTACTTC. The encoded protein is CASSLGVFSYEQYF.

On this clonotype itself: An end of the junction does not agree with germline; a read error may underlie this. The chain uses TRBV20-1 and TRBJ2-7; perhaps TRBD1 as D (6 bases). CDR1 and CDR2 from the germline V gene are DFQATT and SNEGSKA (reference sequence). The CDR3 spans 17 residues. The CDR3 region is CCARAIAPGQQSSEQYF. The DNA for the CDR3 is TGCTGTGCTAGAGCTATTGCGCCGGGACAACAATCAAGCGAGCAGTACTTC.

This clonotype was seen only a few times. The DNA for the CDR3 is TGCGCCAGCAGCTTGGAGGGGACAGCCAACAATGAGCAGTTCTTC. It codes for CASSLEGTANNEQFF. The chain combines TRBV5-1 with TRBJ2-1, with 7 nucleotides matching TRBD1. The CDR3 loop spans 15 amino acids. Trimming removed 0 bases from V and 5 bases from J; junction bases left unmatched: 5. CDR1 is SGHRS and CDR2 is YFSETQ in the germline V gene.

This clonotype occurred many times. The chain uses TRBV3-1 and TRBJ2-1, with D maybe TRBD2 (6 bases). V was shortened by 4 bases and J by 6 bases, with 16 bases between the two germline ends. Germline V lookup: CDR1 LGHDT, CDR2 YNNKEL (reference sequence). This CDR3 contains 15 residues. CDR3 residues: CASSLPGGGVNEQFF. For the CDR3, the DNA is TGTGCCAGCAGCCTCCCTGGAGGAGGGGTCAATGAGCAGTTCTTC.

This clonotype was detected ten times or more. The genes are TRBV27 and TRBJ2-6; 9 positions agree with TRBD1. CDR1 and CDR2 (germline): MNHEY, SMNVEV (reference sequence). Trimming removed 6 bases from V and 3 bases from J; junction bases left unmatched: 15. This CDR3 has 19 residues. The DNA of the CDR3 is TGTGCCAGCAGGGGAACAGGGGGCTCCTCCGGTTTTGGGGCCAACGTCCTGACTTTC. Its protein product is CASRGTGGSSGFGANVLTF. The whole variable domain, remainder taken from reference TRBV27 and TRBJ2-6, is EAQVTQNPRYLITVTGKKLTVTCSQNMNHEYMSWYRQDPGLGLRQIYYSMNVEVTDKGDVPEGYKVSRKEKRNFPLILESPSPNQTSLYFCASRGTGGSSGFGANVLTFGAGSRLTVL.

Many counts were recorded for this clonotype. This chain joins TRBV12-3 or TRBV12-4 and TRBJ1-2, with D possibly matching TRBD1 (6 bases). This CDR3 contains 15 residues. The V gene lost 6 bases and the J gene lost 2 bases, with 16 bases spanning the gap. CDR3 DNA sequence: TGTGCCAGCAGAACGGCAGGGACATTGAACTATGGCTACACCTTC. This encodes CASRTAGTLNYGYTF.

In its sample, this clonotype was seen many times. The gene calls are TRBV5-1 and TRBJ2-2, with 10 bases matching TRBD2. Germline loops: CDR1 SGHRS, CDR2 YFSETQ. The trim removed 4 bases at V and 0 bases at J, leaving 6 bases unmatched. The CDR3 is made up of 17 amino acids. The CDR3 sequence: CASSQRTSGTNTGELFF. The CDR3 bases are TGCGCCAGCAGCCAACGGACTAGCGGAACGAACACCGGGGAGCTGTTTTTT.

This clonotype was seen only a few times. This chain connects TRBV5-5 to TRBJ2-2; D unresolved. The CDR3 is 15 residues long. V lost 0 bases, J lost 0 bases, and 6 bases lay in between. CDR1 and CDR2 from the germline V gene are SGHKS and YYEKEE (reference sequence). The CDR3 bases are TGTGCCAGCAGCTTGGGGGCGTCGAACACCGGGGAGCTGTTTTTT. This encodes CASSLGASNTGELFF.

This clonotype was detected many times. The V and J genes are TRBV7-8 and TRBJ1-5; 7 bases map to TRBD1. CDR1 and CDR2 (germline): SGHVS, FQNEAQ. J gave up 5 bases and V 5 bases, and 6 bases lay outside the gene matches. The CDR3 consists of 14 residues. The CDR3 spells CASSPGQLHQPQHF. The CDR3 bases are TGTGCCAGCAGCCCGGGACAGCTCCATCAGCCCCAGCATTTT.

This clonotype was picked up many times. The chain links TRBV29-1 to TRBJ1-2; possible D gene TRBD1, 6 bases. V was shortened by 0 bases and J by 6 bases, with 8 bases between the two germline ends. Germline CDR1 reads SQVTM; CDR2 reads ANQGSEA. The CDR3 is made up of 12 amino acids. The CDR3 here is CSVEEGANGYTF. The DNA of the CDR3 is TGCAGCGTTGAAGAGGGGGCGAATGGCTACACCTTC. Filled out from reference TRBV29-1 and TRBJ1-2, the complete variable domain reads SAVISQKPSRDICQRGTSLTIQCQVDSQVTMMFWYRQQPGQSLTLIATANQGSEATYESGFVIDKFPISRPNLTFSTLTVSNMSPEDSSIYLCSVEEGANGYTFGSGTRLTVV.

There are many counts of this clonotype. Written as DNA, the CDR3 is TGCGCCAGCAGCATACATGGAGATGAGCAGTTCTTC. Translated: CASSIHGDEQFF. The V and J genes are TRBV5-1 and TRBJ2-1; D call uncertain. This CDR3 contains 12 residues. From germline, CDR1 is SGHRS and CDR2 YFSETQ. Trimming removed 4 bases from V and 8 bases from J, with 10 bases in between.

This clonotype was found a few times. V is TRBV5-6 and J is TRBJ1-5; D ambiguous. Per germline, CDR1 SGHDT and CDR2 YYEEEE. The CDR3 totals 14 residues. V was pared by 5 bases and J by 0 bases, with 9 bases between. CDR3 coding DNA: TGTGCCAGCAGTCTCCGGGATAGCAATCAGCCCCAGCATTTT. Protein product: CASSLRDSNQPQHF. The full variable domain, rest sourced from reference TRBV5-6 and TRBJ1-5, is DAGVTQSPTHLIKTRGQQVTLRCSPKSGHDTVSWYQQALGQGPQFIFQYYEEEERQRGNFPDRFSGHQFPNYSSELNVNALLLGDSALYLCASSLRDSNQPQHFGDGTRLSIL.

The V call is TRBV7-9, the J call TRBJ2-1; TRBD2 aligns across 9 bases. Germline V CDR1 and CDR2: SEHNR, FQNEAQ (reference sequence). This CDR3 contains 15 residues. V lost 3 bases to trimming and J lost 8 bases; unmatched junction nucleotides: 8. Here the CDR3 DNA reads TGTGCCAGCAGCTTTATGAGCGGGAGGTGGGATGAGCAGTTCTTC. It specifies CASSFMSGRWDEQFF.

This chain joins TRBV28 and TRBJ2-1, with 7 bases aligning to TRBD2. Germline V gives CDR1 MDHEN, CDR2 SYDVKM. The CDR3 is made up of 14 amino acids. V lost 2 bases and J lost 6; bases outside the gene matches: 4. DNA of the CDR3: TGTGCCAGCAGTTTACAGGGACTATCCAATGAGCAGTTCTTC. This gives the protein CASSLQGLSNEQFF.

This clonotype was seen ten or more times. The J gene is TRBJ1-2, the V gene TRBV6-4; 9 bases are a match to TRBD1. Germline CDR1 reads MRHNA; CDR2 reads SNTAGT. The CDR3 contains 14 residues. Germline trimming cut 6 bases from V and 2 bases from J; bases unmatched to any gene: 4. CDR3 nucleotides: TGTGCCAGCAGCCCGGGACAGGGAAACTATGGCTACACCTTC. Residues: CASSPGQGNYGYTF.

This clonotype was observed a handful of times. V gene TRBV12-3 or TRBV12-4 combines with J gene TRBJ2-7, with a tentative D call TRBD1 (5 bases). This CDR3 is built from 14 residues. V lost 3 bases, J lost 7 bases, and 16 bases lay in between. The CDR3 DNA is TGTGCCAGCAGTTTGCAGGGCGCTGGAGCTGAGCAGTACTTC. Translation gives CASSLQGAGAEQYF.

This clonotype was seen many times. As DNA, the CDR3 is TGTGCCAGCAGCCCTTCAGAGCGAGATACGCAGTATTTT. Its protein product is CASSPSERDTQYF. This chain uses TRBV7-2 with TRBJ2-3; unclear D gene. The CDR3 extends over 13 amino acids. CDR1 SGHTA and CDR2 FQGNSA come from the germline V gene. The V and J ends lost 5 bases and 5 bases respectively, with 11 bases between them. The variable domain in full, completed from reference TRBV7-2 and TRBJ2-3, reads GAGVSQSPSNKVTEKGKDVELRCDPISGHTALYWYRQSLGQGLEFLIYFQGNSAPDKSGLPSDRFSAERTGGSVSTLTIQRTQQEDSAVYLCASSPSERDTQYFGPGTRLTVL.

V gene TRBV6-1 combines with J gene TRBJ2-2; 8 bases fit TRBD2. The CDR3 is 19 amino acids. Germline CDR1 MNHNS, CDR2 SASEGT. Trimming cost V 8 bases and J 8 bases; bases outside gene matches: 25. The CDR3 DNA reads as TGTGCCAGCGGCTCAGGCAGCGGGAGTGTAGGGAGGATTTTGGGGGAGCTGTTTTTT. This sequence encodes CASGSGSGSVGRILGELFF.

About this clonotype: The limits of the CDR3 on the DNA are not certain, so only TCRdb's listed CDR3 is given. The genes are TRBV10-2 and TRBJ2-2; the table's TRBD1 call for D was not verified on the DNA. Germline-derived CDR1 and CDR2 are WSHSY and SAAADI. The CDR3 numbers 13 amino acids, ends counted. CDR3 protein: CASTSGVSGELFF.

This clonotype was detected many times. The chain joins TRBV20-1 to TRBJ1-1; D is possibly TRBD1 (5 bases). The CDR3 length is 12 residues. Germline loops: CDR1 DFQATT, CDR2 SNEGSKA (reference sequence). The V end was cut by 5 bases, the J end by 7 bases, with 14 bases between. The CDR3 DNA is TGCAGTGCTCCCGTGGGGGGACTTGAAGCTTTCTTT. Translating gives CSAPVGGLEAFF.

This clonotype has a single count. This chain connects TRBV30 to TRBJ2-1; 13 bases are shared with TRBD2. Germline assignment: CDR1 GTSNPN and CDR2 SVGIG (reference sequence). Unmatched junction bases numbered 7, after V lost 2 bases and J lost 9 bases. The CDR3 length is 15 residues. CDR3 nucleotide sequence: TGTGCCTGGAGTCTTACTAGCGGGGGGGTGGGTGAGCAGTTCTTC. Translated, it gives CAWSLTSGGVGEQFF.

For this clonotype: Given a much more abundant clone one base away, this may be a read error. CDR3 sequence (DNA): TGTGCCAGCAGCCCGAGCGTGAACACTGAAGATTTCTTT. Residues: CASSPSVNTEDFF. The chain has TRBV7-9 and TRBJ1-1; no clear D. This CDR3 comprises 13 residues. Per the germline V gene, CDR1 is SEHNR and CDR2 is FQNEAQ (reference sequence). The whole variable domain, filled in from reference TRBV7-9 and TRBJ1-1, reads DTGVSQNPRHKITKRGQNVTFRCDPISEHNRLYWYRQTLGQGPEFLTYFQNEAQLEKSRLLSDRFSAERPKGSFSTLEIQRTEQGDSAMYLCASSPSVNTEDFFGQGTRLTVV.

This clonotype was detected ten times or more. The chain links TRBV15 to TRBJ2-3; no clear D gene. CDR3 length: 13 amino acids. The germline V and J ends were trimmed by 1 base and 2 bases, with 4 bases remaining between them. Germline loops: CDR1 LNHNV, CDR2 YYDKDF (reference sequence). The DNA for the CDR3 is TGTGCCACCAGCAGAGGCGACACAGATACGCAGTATTTT. This encodes CATSRGDTDTQYF.

This clonotype occurred many times. The V and J genes are TRBV4-3 and TRBJ2-2; D may be TRBD1 or TRBD2 (5 bases each). Germline V gene sequence: CDR1 LGHNA, CDR2 YSLEER. V lost 4 bases and J 3 bases, leaving 12 bases between the germline ends. There are 15 residues in the CDR3. The CDR3 spells CASSPNGAYTGELFF. The DNA for the CDR3 is TGCGCCAGCAGCCCCAACGGGGCCTACACCGGGGAGCTGTTTTTT.

This clonotype has a handful of counts. The chain is built from TRBV20-1 and TRBJ2-5; 9 positions match TRBD2. The V and J ends lost 3 bases and 5 bases, in that order; junction bases with no gene match: 13. The CDR3 covers 16 residues. Germline values: CDR1 DFQATT, CDR2 SNEGSKA (reference sequence). The CDR3 loop reads CSARGQAGGLFETQYF. CDR3 sequence (DNA): TGCAGTGCTAGGGGTCAGGCGGGAGGGCTTTTCGAGACCCAGTACTTC.